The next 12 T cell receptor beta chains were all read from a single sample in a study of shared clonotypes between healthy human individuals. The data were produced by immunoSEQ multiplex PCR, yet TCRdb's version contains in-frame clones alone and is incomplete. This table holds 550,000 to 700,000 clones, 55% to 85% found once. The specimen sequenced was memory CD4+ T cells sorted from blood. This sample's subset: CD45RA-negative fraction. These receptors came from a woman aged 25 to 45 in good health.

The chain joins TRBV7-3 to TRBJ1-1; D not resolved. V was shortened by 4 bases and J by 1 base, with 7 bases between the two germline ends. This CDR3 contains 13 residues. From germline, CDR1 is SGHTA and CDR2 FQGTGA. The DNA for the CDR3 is TGTGCCAGCAGCTACAGTCGGAACACTGAAGCTTTCTTT. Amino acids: CASSYSRNTEAFF. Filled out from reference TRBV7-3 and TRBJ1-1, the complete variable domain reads GAGVSQTPSNKVTEKGKYVELRCDPISGHTALYWYRQSLGQGPEFLIYFQGTGAADDSGLPNDRFFAVRPEGSVSTLKIQRTERGDSAVYLCASSYSRNTEAFFGQGTRLTVV.

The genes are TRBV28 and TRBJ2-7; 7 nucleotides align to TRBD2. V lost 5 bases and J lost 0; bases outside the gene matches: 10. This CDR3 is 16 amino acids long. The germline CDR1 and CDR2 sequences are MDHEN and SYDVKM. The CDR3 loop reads CASSNFRDYSSYEQYF. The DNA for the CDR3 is TGTGCCAGCAGTAACTTCCGGGACTACAGCTCCTACGAGCAGTACTTC.

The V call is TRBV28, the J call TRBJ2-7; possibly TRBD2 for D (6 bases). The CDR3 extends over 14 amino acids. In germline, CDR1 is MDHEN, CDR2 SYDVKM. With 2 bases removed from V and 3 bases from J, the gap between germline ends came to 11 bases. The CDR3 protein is CASSLASVDYEQYF. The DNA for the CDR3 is TGTGCCAGCAGTTTAGCTAGCGTTGACTACGAGCAGTACTTC.

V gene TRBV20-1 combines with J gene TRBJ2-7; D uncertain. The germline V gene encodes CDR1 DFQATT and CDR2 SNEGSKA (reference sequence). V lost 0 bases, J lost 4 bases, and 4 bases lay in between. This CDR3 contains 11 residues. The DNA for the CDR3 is TGCAGTGCTAGAGAGCTATACGAGCAGTACTTC. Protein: CSARELYEQYF.

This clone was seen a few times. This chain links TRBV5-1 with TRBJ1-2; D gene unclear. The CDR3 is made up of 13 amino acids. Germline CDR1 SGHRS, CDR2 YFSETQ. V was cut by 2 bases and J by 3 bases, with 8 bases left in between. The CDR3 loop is CASSFETDYGYTF. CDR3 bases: TGCGCCAGCAGCTTCGAGACGGACTATGGCTACACCTTC.

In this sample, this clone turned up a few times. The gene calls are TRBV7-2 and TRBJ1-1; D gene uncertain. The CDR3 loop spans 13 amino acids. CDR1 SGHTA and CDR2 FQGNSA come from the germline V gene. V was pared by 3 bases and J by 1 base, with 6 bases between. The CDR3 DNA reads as TGTGCCAGCAGCTTCTCGAGGAACACTGAAGCTTTCTTT. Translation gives CASSFSRNTEAFF. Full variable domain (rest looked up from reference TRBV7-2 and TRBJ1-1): GAGVSQSPSNKVTEKGKDVELRCDPISGHTALYWYRQSLGQGLEFLIYFQGNSAPDKSGLPSDRFSAERTGGSVSTLTIQRTQQEDSAVYLCASSFSRNTEAFFGQGTRLTVV.

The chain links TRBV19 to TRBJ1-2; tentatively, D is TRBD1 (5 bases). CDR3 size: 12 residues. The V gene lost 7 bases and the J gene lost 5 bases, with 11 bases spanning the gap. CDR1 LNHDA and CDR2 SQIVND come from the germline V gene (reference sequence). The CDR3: CASTEQEYGYTF. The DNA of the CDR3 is TGTGCCAGTACAGAACAGGAGTATGGCTACACCTTC. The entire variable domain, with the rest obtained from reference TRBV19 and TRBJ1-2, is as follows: DGGITQSPKYLFRKEGQNVTLSCEQNLNHDAMYWYRQDPGQGLRLIYYSQIVNDFQKGDIAEGYSVSREKKESFPLTVTSAQKNPTAFYLCASTEQEYGYTFGSGTRLTVV.

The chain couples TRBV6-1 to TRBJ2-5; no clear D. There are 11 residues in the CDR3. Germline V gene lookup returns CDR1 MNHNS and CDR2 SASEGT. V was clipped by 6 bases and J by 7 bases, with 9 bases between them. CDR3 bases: TGTGCCAGCAGATATCTGGGGACCCAGTACTTC. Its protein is CASRYLGTQYF.

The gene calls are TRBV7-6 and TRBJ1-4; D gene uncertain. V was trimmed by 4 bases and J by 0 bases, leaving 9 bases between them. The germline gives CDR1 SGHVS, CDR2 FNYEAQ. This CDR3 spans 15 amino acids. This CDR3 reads CASSSTPATNEKLFF. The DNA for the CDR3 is TGTGCCAGCAGCTCGACACCTGCAACTAATGAAAAACTGTTTTTT. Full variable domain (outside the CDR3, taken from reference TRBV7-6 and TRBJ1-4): GAGVSQSPRYKVTKRGQDVALRCDPISGHVSLYWYRQALGQGPEFLTYFNYEAQQDKSGLPNDRFSAERPEGSISTLTIQRTEQRDSAMYRCASSSTPATNEKLFFGSGTQLSVL.

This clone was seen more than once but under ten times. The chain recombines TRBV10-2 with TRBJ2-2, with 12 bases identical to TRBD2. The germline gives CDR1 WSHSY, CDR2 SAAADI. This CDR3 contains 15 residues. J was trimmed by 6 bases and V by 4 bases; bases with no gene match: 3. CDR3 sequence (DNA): TGCGCCAGCAGTGTTCTAGCGGGAGGGGCCGGGGAGCTGTTTTTT. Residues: CASSVLAGGAGELFF.

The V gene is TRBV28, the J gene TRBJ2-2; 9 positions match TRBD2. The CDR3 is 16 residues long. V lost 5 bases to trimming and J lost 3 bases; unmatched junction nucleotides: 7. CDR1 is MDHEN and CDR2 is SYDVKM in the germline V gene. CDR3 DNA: TGTGCCAGCAGTCTCGGGACTAGCATATACACCGGGGAGCTGTTTTTT. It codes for CASSLGTSIYTGELFF. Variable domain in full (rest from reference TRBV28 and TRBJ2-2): DVKVTQSSRYLVKRTGEKVFLECVQDMDHENMFWYRQDPGLGLRLIYFSYDVKMKEKGDIPEGYSVSREKKERFSLILESASTNQTSMYLCASSLGTSIYTGELFFGEGSRLTVL.

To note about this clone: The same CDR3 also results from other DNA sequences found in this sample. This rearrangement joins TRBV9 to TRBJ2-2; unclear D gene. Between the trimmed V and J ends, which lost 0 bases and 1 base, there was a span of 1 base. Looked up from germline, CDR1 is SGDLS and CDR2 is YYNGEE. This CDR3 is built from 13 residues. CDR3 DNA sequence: TGTGCCAGCAGCGTAGAGAACACCGGGGAGCTGTTTTTT. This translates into CASSVENTGELFF.